This T cell receptor (beta chain) was observed in a study of blood T cell repertoires in COVID-19. Germline V gene lookup returns CDR1 SGHAT and CDR2 FQDESV (reference sequence). The CDR3 totals 16 residues. The trim removed 5 bases at V and 1 base at J, leaving 9 bases unmatched. This clone was recorded many times. As handled by the study authors: The assay estimated nucleated cells by amplifying reference gene primers. Clones were sequenced by immunoSEQ multiplex PCR, and TCRdb holds only the in-frame ones, with some missing. V and J calls and clone size are those listed in that table; D and trimming were worked out from the DNA. The sample lists about 360,000 clones, 70% to 90% occurring once.

The sample consisted of peripheral blood. The sequence was collected from a human donor in a cohort sampled during active COVID-19. The gene calls are TRBV11-1 and TRBJ1-1; TRBD1 matches 8 bases. CDR3 in DNA: TGTGCCAGCAGCCCGCAACTTGGGACAGGGAACACTGAAGCTTTCTTT. Protein product: CASSPQLGTGNTEAFF.